A single TCR beta chain is shown here with its context. Which antigen it targets is not known. Base qualities are not at hand, and no much larger clone is one base apart. TCRbeta CDR3 regions were amplified from genomic DNA using the immunoSEQ Assay, a bias-controlled multiplex PCR. In the paper's pipeline: Within the assay, amplification of reference gene primers was used to estimate how many nucleated cells each sample contained. To quantify the absolute abundance of each unique TCRbeta CDR3 rearrangement, sequence reads were collapsed and filtered. For each sample, productive Simpson clonality was calculated as the square root of Simpson's diversity index across productive rearrangements. Not all clones reach the TCRdb copy of this immuneACCESS table, which keeps in-frame sequences only. Checked studies attribute under half of the gap to unresolved V genes and leave the rest unexplained. The DNA was the basis for D and trimming; V, J and clone size are from that table. Present in this sample are some 120,000 clones, around two thirds of which were seen just once. The top ten clonotypes cover around 2% of the sample.

Each collaborating institution followed its own protocols to collect whole blood in K2EDTA tubes. For TCRbeta analysis, collaborators shipped samples as frozen whole blood, isolated PBMCs, or DNA extracted from either of those sample types. From the germline V gene (reference sequence), CDR1 is LGHDT and CDR2 is YNNKEL. V lost 8 bases and J lost 8 bases, and the count of bases not matched to a germline gene is 8. The CDR3 has 12 amino acids, counting the end cysteine and phenylalanine. Only the CDR3 DNA stays, 36 bases, in frame from base 1. This record belongs to a study of blood T cell repertoires in COVID-19 (TCRdb year 2020). For the wider study: Samples covering the acute and convalescent phases of COVID-19 were provided by collaborators in the United States, Italy and Spain. The repertoires were released in a freely available public database intended as a resource for research on the immune response to SARS-CoV-2. Where available, HLA class I and class II types were taken from metadata supplied by the sample provider and were not determined by assay-based typing. The dataset comprised deeply sampled blood TCRbeta repertoires from subjects exposed to, actively infected with, or recovered from COVID-19. Nearly every sample came with metadata listing a de-identified subject ID, COVID-19 status, age in years and sex. The samples were drawn from two sources: the first 160 participants of the ongoing ImmuneRACE study, and 950 to 1,500 subjects contributed by 6 global collaborators. The prospective study material was composed of cDNA or gDNA derived from T cells, B-cell-depleted T cells, or PBMCs. What the study reported, not specific to this receptor: The amount of clinical and demographic metadata varied by source and participant and was provided uncurated.

The chain links TRBV3-1 (or the pseudogene TRBV3-2) with TRBJ1-2; 7 middle bases align to TRBD1. Sample: peripheral blood. This clonotype was sampled from a woman between 65 and 79 years old with acute or convalescent COVID-19. The CDR3 corresponds to CASRGTAEGYTF. The DNA reads as follows: TGTGCCAGCCGCGGGACAGCGGAGGGCTACACCTTC.